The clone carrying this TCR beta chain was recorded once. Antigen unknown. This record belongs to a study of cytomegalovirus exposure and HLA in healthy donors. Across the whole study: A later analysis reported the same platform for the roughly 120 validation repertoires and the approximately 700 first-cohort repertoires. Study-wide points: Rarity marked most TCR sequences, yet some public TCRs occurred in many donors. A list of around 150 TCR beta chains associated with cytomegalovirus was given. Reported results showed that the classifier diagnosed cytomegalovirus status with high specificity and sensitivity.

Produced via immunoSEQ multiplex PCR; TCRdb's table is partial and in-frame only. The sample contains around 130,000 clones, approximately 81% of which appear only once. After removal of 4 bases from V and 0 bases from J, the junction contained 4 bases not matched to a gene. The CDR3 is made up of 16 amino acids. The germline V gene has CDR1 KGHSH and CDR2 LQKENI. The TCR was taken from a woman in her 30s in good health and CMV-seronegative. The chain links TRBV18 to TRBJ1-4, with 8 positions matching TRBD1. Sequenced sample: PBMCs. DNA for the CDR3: TGTGCCAGCTCACGGGGACAGGCTGCAACTAATGAAAAACTGTTTTTT. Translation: CASSRGQAATNEKLFF.